A selection of T cell receptor beta chains follows, all from one sample in a study of graft-versus-host responses after intestinal transplantation. Their recognized antigens are unknown. Profiled with immunoSEQ multiplex PCR; TCRdb holds only in-frame clones, not every one. The sample includes about 85,000 clones, 91% seen only once; the top ten take 6% to 9%. The sequencing here drew on unstimulated CD8+ T cells sorted from spleen or lymph node cells, taken before transplant. These receptors were taken from a human donor who was the organ donor for an intestinal transplant. Each CDR3 is given with its conserved first and last residue. The order of the fields is D gene, V gene, clone size, CDR3 length, J gene, CDR3 protein, CDR3 DNA. D genes are given only for firm matches. For some rows the clone size is stated as once, few or many, or as a class when expanded; others skip it.

>.|TRBV5-4|.|14|TRBJ2-7
CASSLGARDYEQYF
TGTGCCAGCAGCTTGGGAGCGAGGGACTACGAGCAGTACTTC
>.|TRBV7-8|.|16|TRBJ1-5
CASSFEHSPSNQPQHF
TGTGCCAGCAGCTTTGAACATTCCCCTAGCAATCAGCCCCAGCATTTT
>TRBD1|TRBV19|.|13|TRBJ1-6
CASSQGWNSPLHF
TGTGCCAGTTCACAGGGGTGGAATTCACCCCTCCACTTT
>.|TRBV4-1|few|13|TRBJ2-2
CASSQFDTGELFF
TGCGCCAGCAGCCAATTTGACACCGGGGAGCTGTTTTTT
>.|TRBV14|.|13|TRBJ2-1
CASSQGVHNEQFF
TGTGCCAGCAGCCAAGGGGTTCATAATGAGCAGTTCTTC
>.|TRBV7-6|.|15|TRBJ2-7
CASSLAINGDYEQYF
TGTGCCAGCAGCTTAGCGATAAACGGGGACTACGAGCAGTACTTC
>.|TRBV7-9|.|12|TRBJ2-2
CASSEFTGELFF
TGTGCCAGCAGCGAGTTCACCGGGGAGCTGTTTTTT
>.|TRBV11-2|.|16|TRBJ2-3
CASSSYSEGLTDTQYF
TGTGCCAGCAGCTCCTACTCGGAGGGCCTGACAGATACGCAGTATTTT
>.|TRBV11-1|.|17|TRBJ2-3
CASSLVSREGVTDTQYF
TGTGCCAGCAGCTTAGTGAGTCGCGAGGGTGTGACAGATACGCAGTATTTT
>TRBD1|TRBV13|.|17|TRBJ1-2
CASSKDGTGGAHYGYTF
TGTGCCAGCAGCAAAGATGGGACAGGGGGCGCGCACTATGGCTACACCTTC
>TRBD1|TRBV6-1|.|14|TRBJ1-2
CASSLTGPSVGYTF
TGTGCCAGCAGTTTGACAGGGCCCAGCGTCGGCTACACCTTC
>TRBD1|TRBV25-1|.|16|TRBJ2-7
CASSEPRWDRGHEQYF
TGTGCCAGTAGTGAACCAAGGTGGGACAGGGGCCACGAGCAGTACTTC
>.|TRBV18|once|16|TRBJ1-2
CASSPPLGASMDGYTF
TGTGCCAGCTCACCACCCCTCGGGGCTAGTATGGATGGCTACACCTTC
>.|TRBV6-6|.|14|TRBJ1-1
CASSADWGNTEAFF
TGTGCCAGCAGCGCCGATTGGGGGAACACTGAAGCTTTCTTT
>TRBD1|TRBV11-2|.|13|TRBJ2-7
CASSSGTGYEQYF
TGTGCCAGCAGCTCCGGGACAGGGTACGAGCAGTACTTC
>.|TRBV10-2|.|18|TRBJ1-2
CASSVSRQPGINGYGYTF
TGCGCCAGCAGTGTCTCGCGACAGCCGGGGATCAATGGCTATGGCTACACCTTC
>.|TRBV5-5|.|16|TRBJ2-2
CASSLGVLENTGELFF
TGTGCCAGCAGCTTGGGGGTACTAGAAAACACCGGGGAGCTGTTTTTT
>TRBD2|TRBV5-4|.|14|TRBJ2-1
CASSLGLAGPEQFF
TGTGCCAGCAGCTTGGGCCTAGCGGGGCCTGAGCAGTTCTTC
>TRBD1|TRBV6-5|.|14|TRBJ2-2
CASSSGTGSGELFF
TGTGCCAGCAGTTCCGGGACAGGGTCCGGGGAGCTGTTTTTT
>TRBD1|TRBV2|.|15|TRBJ1-2
CASSPFGQGSYGYTF
TGTGCCAGCAGCCCCTTCGGACAGGGGAGCTATGGCTACACCTTC
>TRBD1|TRBV6-5|.|13|TRBJ1-2
CASSFGQGYGYTF
TGTGCCAGCAGTTTTGGACAGGGTTATGGCTACACCTTC
>TRBD2|TRBV4-1|.|14|TRBJ2-1
CASSPVGLAGGQFF
TGCGCCAGCAGCCCTGTGGGACTAGCGGGAGGACAGTTCTTC
>.|TRBV10-3|.|21|TRBJ2-2
CAISDPLWVPDGHSNTGELFF
TGTGCCATCAGTGATCCACTTTGGGTACCGGACGGACACTCGAACACCGGGGAGCTGTTTTTT
>.|TRBV5-1|.|15|TRBJ2-1
CASSLQWGSYNEQFF
TGCGCCAGCAGCTTACAGTGGGGCTCCTACAATGAGCAGTTCTTC
>.|TRBV6-5|once|16|TRBJ2-2
CASSYSSSGGTGELFF
TGTGCCAGCAGTTACAGTTCTTCAGGTGGCACCGGGGAGCTGTTTTTT
>.|TRBV7-9|.|13|TRBJ2-1
CASSYSGDNEQFF
TGTGCCAGCAGCTATAGCGGAGACAATGAGCAGTTCTTC
>.|TRBV23-1|.|15|TRBJ2-5
CASRPADGGRETQYF
TGCGCCAGCAGGCCGGCGGACGGGGGTAGGGAGACCCAGTACTTC
>TRBD1|TRBV5-4|.|16|TRBJ1-3
CASSSPGQGSGNTIYF
TGTGCCAGCAGCTCCCCGGGACAGGGTTCTGGAAACACCATATATTTT
>.|TRBV5-5|.|13|TRBJ1-5
CASSLGINQPQHF
TGTGCCAGCAGCTTGGGGATCAATCAGCCCCAGCATTTT
>.|TRBV7-9|.|11|TRBJ1-1
CASSLSGEAFF
TGTGCCAGCAGCTTAAGCGGAGAAGCTTTCTTT
>TRBD1|TRBV19|.|13|TRBJ2-7
CASSSGTGYEQYF
TGTGCCAGTAGTTCCGGGACAGGCTACGAGCAGTACTTC
>.|TRBV5-5|medium-sized|16|TRBJ1-5
CASSPSAWSLNQPQHF
TGTGCCAGCAGCCCCTCCGCTTGGTCCCTCAATCAGCCCCAGCATTTT
>.|TRBV11-3|.|15|TRBJ2-7
CASSSRTTSSYEQYF
TGTGCCAGCAGCTCCCGGACTACCAGCTCCTACGAGCAGTACTTC
>.|TRBV27|once|13|TRBJ2-1
CASSVVGAFEQFF
TGTGCCAGCAGTGTTGTTGGGGCGTTTGAGCAGTTCTTC
>.|TRBV5-4|once|14|TRBJ2-7
CASSSGGIYYEQYF
TGTGCCAGCAGCTCTGGAGGCATATACTACGAGCAGTACTTC
>.|TRBV2|.|13|TRBJ1-2
CASRGDTNYGYTF
TGTGCCAGCAGGGGGGACACTAACTATGGCTACACCTTC
>.|TRBV4-2|.|14|TRBJ2-7
CASSQDSNSYEQYF
TGTGCCAGCAGCCAAGACAGCAACTCCTACGAGCAGTACTTC
>TRBD2|TRBV6-5|once|13|TRBJ2-5
CASRPTSEETQYF
TGTGCCAGCAGACCGACTAGCGAAGAGACCCAGTACTTC
>TRBD2|TRBV25-1|few|14|TRBJ2-2
CASSGGAGTGELFF
TGTGCCAGCAGCGGGGGGGCGGGCACCGGGGAGCTGTTTTTT
>.|TRBV7-8|.|16|TRBJ2-1
CASSLFSGGSYNEQFF
TGTGCCAGCAGCTTATTTAGCGGAGGCTCCTACAATGAGCAGTTCTTC
>TRBD1|TRBV7-9|.|15|TRBJ2-7
CASSPQDRASYEQYF
TGTGCCAGCAGCCCCCAGGACAGGGCCTCCTACGAGCAGTACTTC
>.|TRBV11-2|.|15|TRBJ2-1
CASSSLGGARNEQFF
TGTGCCAGCAGCTCGCTGGGGGGAGCCAGGAATGAGCAGTTCTTC
>.|TRBV4-1|.|14|TRBJ2-5
CASSQARGKETQYF
TGCGCCAGCAGCCAAGCTAGGGGCAAAGAGACCCAGTACTTC
>.|TRBV27|.|12|TRBJ2-1
CASRKTFNEQFF
TGTGCCAGCAGAAAAACCTTCAATGAGCAGTTCTTC
>.|TRBV11-3|.|16|TRBJ2-7
CASSHPLQAEGYEQYF
TGTGCCAGCAGCCACCCACTACAGGCCGAAGGGTACGAGCAGTACTTC
>.|TRBV5-5|.|13|TRBJ2-5
CASRTELQETQYF
TGTGCCAGCAGAACAGAGTTACAAGAGACCCAGTACTTC
>.|TRBV7-7|.|13|TRBJ2-1
CASSLSAYNEQFF
TGTGCTAGCAGCTTATCCGCCTACAATGAGCAGTTCTTC
>.|TRBV11-2|.|18|TRBJ1-6
CASSLARADGSYNSPLHF
TGTGCCAGCAGCTTAGCACGGGCCGATGGATCCTATAATTCACCCCTCCACTTT
>TRBD1|TRBV7-6|.|17|TRBJ2-1
CASSSLVGQGWDNEQFF
TGTGCCAGCAGCTCACTAGTCGGACAGGGTTGGGACAATGAGCAGTTCTTC
>TRBD2|TRBV5-1|.|15|TRBJ2-7
CASSLGGGSSYEQYF
TGCGCCAGCAGCTTGGGCGGCGGGAGCTCCTACGAGCAGTACTTC
>.|TRBV11-2|.|15|TRBJ1-1
CASSPKPDLMGGAFF
TGTGCCAGCAGCCCGAAACCTGACCTGATGGGGGGAGCTTTCTTT
>TRBD1|TRBV6-1|.|12|TRBJ1-1
CASRYTGVEAFF
TGTGCCAGCAGGTACACAGGGGTTGAAGCTTTCTTT
>TRBD1|TRBV30|.|15|TRBJ1-2
CAWASGTGDLYGYTF
TGTGCCTGGGCCAGCGGGACAGGGGACCTCTATGGCTACACCTTC
>.|TRBV28|.|14|TRBJ2-7
CASSLLGVSYEQYF
TGTGCCAGCAGTTTGTTGGGGGTATCCTACGAGCAGTACTTC
>.|TRBV6-5|.|12|TRBJ1-1
CASSYSNTEAFF
TGTGCCAGCAGTTACTCGAACACTGAAGCTTTCTTT